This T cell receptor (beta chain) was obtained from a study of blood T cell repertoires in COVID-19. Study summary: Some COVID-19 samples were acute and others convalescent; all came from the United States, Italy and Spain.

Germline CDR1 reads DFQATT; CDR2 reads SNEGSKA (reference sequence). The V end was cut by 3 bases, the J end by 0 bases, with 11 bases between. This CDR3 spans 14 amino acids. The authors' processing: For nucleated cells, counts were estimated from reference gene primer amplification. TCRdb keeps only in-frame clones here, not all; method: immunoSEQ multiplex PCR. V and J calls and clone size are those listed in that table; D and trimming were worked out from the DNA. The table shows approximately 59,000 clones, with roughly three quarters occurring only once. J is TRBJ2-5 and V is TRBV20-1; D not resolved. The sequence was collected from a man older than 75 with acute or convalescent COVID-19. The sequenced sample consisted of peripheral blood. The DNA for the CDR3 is TGCAGTGCTAGTCTTGGCTGGTACCAAGAGACCCAGTACTTC. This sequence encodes CSASLGWYQETQYF.